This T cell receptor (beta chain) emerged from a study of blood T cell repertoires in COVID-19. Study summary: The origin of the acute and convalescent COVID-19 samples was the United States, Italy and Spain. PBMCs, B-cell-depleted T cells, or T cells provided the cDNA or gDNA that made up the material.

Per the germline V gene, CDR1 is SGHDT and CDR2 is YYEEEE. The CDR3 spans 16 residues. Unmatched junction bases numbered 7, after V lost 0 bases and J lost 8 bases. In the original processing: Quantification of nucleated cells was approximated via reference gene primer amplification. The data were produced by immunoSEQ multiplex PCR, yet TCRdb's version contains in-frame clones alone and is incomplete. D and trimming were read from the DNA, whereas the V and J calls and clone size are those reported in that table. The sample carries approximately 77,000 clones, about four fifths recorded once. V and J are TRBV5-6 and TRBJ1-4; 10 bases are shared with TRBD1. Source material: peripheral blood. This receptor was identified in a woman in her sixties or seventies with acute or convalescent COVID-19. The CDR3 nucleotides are TGTGCCAGCAGCTTGGATCCGGGACAGGGGAACGAAAAACTGTTTTTT. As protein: CASSLDPGQGNEKLFF.